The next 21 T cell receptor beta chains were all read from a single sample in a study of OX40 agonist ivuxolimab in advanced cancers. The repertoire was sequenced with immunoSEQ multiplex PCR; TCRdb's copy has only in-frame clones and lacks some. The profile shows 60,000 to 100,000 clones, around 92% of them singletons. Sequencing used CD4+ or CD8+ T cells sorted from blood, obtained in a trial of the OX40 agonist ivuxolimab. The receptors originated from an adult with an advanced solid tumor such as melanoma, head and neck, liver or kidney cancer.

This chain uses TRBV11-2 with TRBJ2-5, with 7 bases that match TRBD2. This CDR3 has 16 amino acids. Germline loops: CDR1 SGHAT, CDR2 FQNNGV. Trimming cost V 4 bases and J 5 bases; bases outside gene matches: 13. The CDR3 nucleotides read TGTGCCAGCAGCTCAATCGTCGATGGGCGGGAGGAGACCCAGTACTTC. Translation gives CASSSIVDGREETQYF. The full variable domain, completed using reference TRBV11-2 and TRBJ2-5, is EAGVAQSPRYKIIEKRQSVAFWCNPISGHATLYWYQQILGQGPKLLIQFQNNGVVDDSQLPKDRFSAERLKGVDSTLKIQPAKLEDSAVYLCASSSIVDGREETQYFGPGTRLLVL.

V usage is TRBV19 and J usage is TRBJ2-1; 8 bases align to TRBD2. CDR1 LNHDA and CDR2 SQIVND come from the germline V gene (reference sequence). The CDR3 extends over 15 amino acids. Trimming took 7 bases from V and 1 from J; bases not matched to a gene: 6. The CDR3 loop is CASNEGTRSYNEQFF. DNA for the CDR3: TGTGCCAGTAACGAGGGGACTAGATCCTACAATGAGCAGTTCTTC.

The CDR3 spells CASSSLGTIYGYTF. The CDR3 DNA follows: TGTGCCAGCAGCTCCCTCGGGACCATCTATGGCTACACCTTC. The chain combines TRBV11-2 with TRBJ1-2; D might be TRBD1 (5 bases). The CDR3 extends over 14 amino acids. V dropped 4 bases and J dropped 4 bases, with 13 bases sitting between them. CDR1 and CDR2 (germline): SGHAT, FQNNGV.

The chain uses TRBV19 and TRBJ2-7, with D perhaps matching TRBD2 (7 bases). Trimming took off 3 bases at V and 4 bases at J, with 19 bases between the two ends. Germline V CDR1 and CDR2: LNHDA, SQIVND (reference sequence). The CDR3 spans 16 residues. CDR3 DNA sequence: TGTGCCAGTAGTATTAATTCAGGGGAGGGCATATACGAGCAGTACTTC. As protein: CASSINSGEGIYEQYF.

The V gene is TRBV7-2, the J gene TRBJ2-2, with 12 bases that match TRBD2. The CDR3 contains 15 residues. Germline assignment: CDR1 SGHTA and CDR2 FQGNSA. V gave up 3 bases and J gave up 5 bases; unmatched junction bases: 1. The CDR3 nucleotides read TGTGCCAGCAGCTTGGGACTAGCGGGTACCGGGGAGCTGTTTTTT. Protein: CASSLGLAGTGELFF.

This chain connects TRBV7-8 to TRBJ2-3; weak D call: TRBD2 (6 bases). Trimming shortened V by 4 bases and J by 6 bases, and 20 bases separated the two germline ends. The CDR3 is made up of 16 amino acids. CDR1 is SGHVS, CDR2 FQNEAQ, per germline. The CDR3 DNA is TGTGCCAGCAGCTCCCGACTAGTCGGGGTAGTTGATACGCAGTATTTT. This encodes CASSSRLVGVVDTQYF. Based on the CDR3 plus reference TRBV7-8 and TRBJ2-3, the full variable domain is GAGVSQSPRYKVAKRGQDVALRCDPISGHVSLFWYQQALGQGPEFLTYFQNEAQLDKSGLPSDRFFAERPEGSVSTLKIQRTQQEDSAVYLCASSSRLVGVVDTQYFGPGTRLTVL.

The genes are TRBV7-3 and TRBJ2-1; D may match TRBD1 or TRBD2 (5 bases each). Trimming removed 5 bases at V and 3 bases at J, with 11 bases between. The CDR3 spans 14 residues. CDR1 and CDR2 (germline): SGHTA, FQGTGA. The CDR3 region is CASSTGRNYNEQFF. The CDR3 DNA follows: TGTGCCAGCAGCACGGGACGGAACTACAATGAGCAGTTCTTC.

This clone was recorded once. The CDR3 sequence: CASSQDENTNQPQHF. Here the CDR3 DNA reads TGCGCCAGCAGCCAAGATGAGAACACCAATCAGCCCCAGCATTTT. This rearrangement joins TRBV4-1 to TRBJ1-5; D not resolved. The germline V and J ends were trimmed by 0 bases and 3 bases, with 9 bases remaining between them. The CDR3 is 15 amino acids. Germline V CDR1 and CDR2: MGHRA, YSYEKL.

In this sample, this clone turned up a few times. The CDR3 DNA reads as TGTGCCATCAGTGTGGGGTACGAGCAGTACTTC. Amino acid sequence: CAISVGYEQYF. V gene TRBV10-3 combines with J gene TRBJ2-7; unclear D gene. The CDR3 covers 11 residues. V was shortened by 4 bases and J by 4 bases, with 5 bases between the two germline ends. Germline CDR1 reads ENHRY; CDR2 reads SYGVKD.

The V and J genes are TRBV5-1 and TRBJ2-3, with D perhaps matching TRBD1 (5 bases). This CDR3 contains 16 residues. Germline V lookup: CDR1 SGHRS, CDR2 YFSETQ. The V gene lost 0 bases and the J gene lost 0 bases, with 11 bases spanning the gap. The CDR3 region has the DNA TGCGCCAGCAGCTTGGTGACAGATACTAGCACAGATACGCAGTATTTT. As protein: CASSLVTDTSTDTQYF.

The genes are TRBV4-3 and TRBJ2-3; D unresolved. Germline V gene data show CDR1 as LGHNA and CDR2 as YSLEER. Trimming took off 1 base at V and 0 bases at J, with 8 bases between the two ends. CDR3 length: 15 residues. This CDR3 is CASSQVYPSTDTQYF. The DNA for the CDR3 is TGCGCCAGCAGCCAAGTTTATCCTAGCACAGATACGCAGTATTTT.

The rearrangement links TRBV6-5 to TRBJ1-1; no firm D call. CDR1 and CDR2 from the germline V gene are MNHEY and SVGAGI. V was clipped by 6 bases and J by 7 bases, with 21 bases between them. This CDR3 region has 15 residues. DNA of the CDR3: TGTGCCAGCAGCCCGATCCCGGATCGAAAGATTGAAGCTTTCTTT. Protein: CASSPIPDRKIEAFF.

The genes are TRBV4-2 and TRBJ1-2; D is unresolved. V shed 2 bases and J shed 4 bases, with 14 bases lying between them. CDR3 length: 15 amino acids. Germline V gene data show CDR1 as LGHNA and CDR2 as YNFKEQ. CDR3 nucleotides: TGTGCCAGCAGCCAATCTCGGGTCCAAACCTATGGCTACACCTTC. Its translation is CASSQSRVQTYGYTF.

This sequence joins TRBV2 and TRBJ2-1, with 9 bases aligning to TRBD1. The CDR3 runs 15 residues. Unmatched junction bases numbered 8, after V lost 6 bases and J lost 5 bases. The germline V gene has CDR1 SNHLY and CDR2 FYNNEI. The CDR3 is CASSDWTGANNEQFF. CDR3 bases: TGTGCCAGCAGCGATTGGACAGGGGCCAACAATGAGCAGTTCTTC.

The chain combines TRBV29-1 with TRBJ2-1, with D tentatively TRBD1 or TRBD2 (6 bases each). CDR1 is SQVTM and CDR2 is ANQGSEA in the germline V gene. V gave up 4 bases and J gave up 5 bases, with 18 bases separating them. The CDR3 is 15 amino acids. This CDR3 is CSVVSSPGAHNEQFF. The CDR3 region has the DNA TGCAGCGTTGTCTCTAGTCCGGGGGCGCACAATGAGCAGTTCTTC.

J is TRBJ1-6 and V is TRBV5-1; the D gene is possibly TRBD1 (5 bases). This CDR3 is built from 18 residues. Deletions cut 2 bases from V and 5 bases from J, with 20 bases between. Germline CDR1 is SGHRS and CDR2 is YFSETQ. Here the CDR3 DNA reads TGCGCCAGCAGCTTCGGCAGGGTAGAACTCGTTAATAATTCACCCCTCCACTTT. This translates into CASSFGRVELVNNSPLHF.

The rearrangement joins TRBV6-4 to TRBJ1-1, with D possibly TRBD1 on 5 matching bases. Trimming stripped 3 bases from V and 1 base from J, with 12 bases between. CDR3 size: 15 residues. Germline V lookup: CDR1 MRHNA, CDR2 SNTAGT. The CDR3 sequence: CASSESDSPNTEAFF. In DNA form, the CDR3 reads TGTGCCAGCAGTGAGTCCGACAGCCCGAACACTGAAGCTTTCTTT.

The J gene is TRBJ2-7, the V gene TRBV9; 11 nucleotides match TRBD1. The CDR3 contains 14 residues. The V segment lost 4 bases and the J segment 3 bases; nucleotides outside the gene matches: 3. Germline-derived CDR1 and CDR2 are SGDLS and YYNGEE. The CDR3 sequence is CASSSGTGGYEQYF. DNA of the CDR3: TGTGCCAGCAGCTCCGGGACAGGGGGCTACGAGCAGTACTTC.

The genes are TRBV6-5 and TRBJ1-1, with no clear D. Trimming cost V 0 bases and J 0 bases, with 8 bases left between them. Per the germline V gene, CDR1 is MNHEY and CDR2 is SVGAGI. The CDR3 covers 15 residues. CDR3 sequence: CASSYSEGLNTEAFF. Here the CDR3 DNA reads TGTGCCAGCAGTTACTCGGAAGGGTTGAACACTGAAGCTTTCTTT.

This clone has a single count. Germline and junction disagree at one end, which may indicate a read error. The CDR3 DNA follows: TGTGCCAGCAGCTCCACTCCGGGACAGTCCTCCACTGACCCCTTC. Residues: CASSSTPGQSSTDPF. The gene calls are TRBV7-8 and TRBJ1-2, with TRBD1 matching 7 bases. The germline CDR1 and CDR2 sequences are SGHVS and FQNEAQ. This CDR3 region has 15 residues.

CDR3 DNA: TGTGCCAGCAGTTTTGGAGTCCGCTACGAGCAGTACTTC. Its protein is CASSFGVRYEQYF. The chain combines TRBV27 with TRBJ2-7; D remains ambiguous. V shed 3 bases and J shed 3 bases, with 9 bases lying between them. Germline CDR1 MNHEY, CDR2 SMNVEV (reference sequence). CDR3 length: 13 residues.